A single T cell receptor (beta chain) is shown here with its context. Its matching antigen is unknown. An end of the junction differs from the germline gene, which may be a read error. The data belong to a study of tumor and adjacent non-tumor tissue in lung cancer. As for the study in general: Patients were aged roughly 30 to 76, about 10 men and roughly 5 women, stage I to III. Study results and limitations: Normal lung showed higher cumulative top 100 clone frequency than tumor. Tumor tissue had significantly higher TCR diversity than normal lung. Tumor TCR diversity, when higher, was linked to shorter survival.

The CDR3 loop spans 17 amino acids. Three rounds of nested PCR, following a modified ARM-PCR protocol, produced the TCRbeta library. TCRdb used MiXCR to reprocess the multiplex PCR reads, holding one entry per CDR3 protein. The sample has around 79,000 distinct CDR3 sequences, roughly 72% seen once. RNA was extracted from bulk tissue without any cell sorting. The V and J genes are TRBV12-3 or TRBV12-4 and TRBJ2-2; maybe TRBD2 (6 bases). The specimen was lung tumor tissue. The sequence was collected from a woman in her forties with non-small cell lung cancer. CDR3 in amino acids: CASSLPYSSAHTGGLFF. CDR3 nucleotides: TGTGCCAGCAGCTTGCCATATTCTAGCGCCCACACCGGGGGGCTGTTTTTT.